This T cell receptor (beta chain) was documented in a study of PD-1 blockade in classical Hodgkin lymphoma. Overall study findings and caveats: Researchers reported that CD4+ TCR diversity, though not CD8+, rose significantly by C4D1. Prior therapy or disease activity may underlie the repertoire differences, whose causes remain undefined. Reported findings placed baseline TCR diversity lower in newly diagnosed patients (compared with healthy donors).

V was cut by 5 bases and J by 6 bases, with 16 bases left in between. Per germline, CDR1 SGHVS and CDR2 FNYEAQ. The CDR3 runs 15 residues. A remark on this clone: The target antigen is unknown.

TCRdb's table, derived via immunoSEQ multiplex PCR, lists solely in-frame clones and lacks some. The data show 42,000 or so clones, about 85% seen once. Every patient had relapsed following autologous stem cell transplantation, and cohorts differed in brentuximab vedotin exposure. This sequence joins TRBV7-6 and TRBJ1-4, with a possible D match to TRBD1 (6 bases). This receptor was obtained from a human donor with classical Hodgkin lymphoma. The input for sequencing was peripheral blood mononuclear cells (PBMCs), taken before the second cycle of nivolumab. CDR3 nucleotides: TGTGCCAGCAGCCTTCTGGGGGGGGCTGATGAAAAACTGTTTTTT. This translates into CASSLLGGADEKLFF. The full variable domain, completed using reference TRBV7-6 and TRBJ1-4, is GAGVSQSPRYKVTKRGQDVALRCDPISGHVSLYWYRQALGQGPEFLTYFNYEAQQDKSGLPNDRFSAERPEGSISTLTIQRTEQRDSAMYRCASSLLGGADEKLFFGSGTQLSVL.